A selection of T cell receptor beta chains follows, all from one sample in a study of blood T cell repertoires in COVID-19. TCRdb's table, derived via immunoSEQ multiplex PCR, lists solely in-frame clones and lacks some. The top ten clones hold more than 5.5% of a sample with under 110,000 clones, approximately 80% of them seen once. The sample comprised peripheral blood. The source of these receptors is an elderly man with COVID-19, enrolled during active disease. Each CDR3 is given without its conserved first and last residue. The D gene is left open where the match is weak.

J gene,V gene,D gene,CDR3 protein
TRBJ2-3,TRBV9,TRBD2,ASSVGWLAGAGDTQY
TRBJ2-2,TRBV10-3,.,AISDNRGGAGELF
TRBJ1-2,TRBV16,TRBD1,ASSQSGQEGYT
TRBJ2-6,TRBV2,.,ASRVGRFSSGANVLT
TRBJ2-1,TRBV6-5,TRBD2,ASSQSGRAQF
TRBJ1-2,TRBV19,.,ASSSRGEPKNYGYT
TRBJ2-5,TRBV4-2,TRBD2,ASSLHGTSGSQETQY
TRBJ1-1,TRBV10-1,.,ASSDGDNPFRGTEAF
TRBJ1-2,TRBV6-1,.,ASSEVSTGWNYGYT
TRBJ2-2,TRBV7-8,TRBD1,ASSHRGPGNTGELF
TRBJ2-5,TRBV6-2/TRBV6-3,TRBD2,ASSQWTSGGGRETQY
TRBJ2-7,TRBV30,TRBD1,AWSRLRGRRSYEQY
TRBJ1-1,TRBV6-5,.,ASNFRGGTEAF
TRBJ1-4,TRBV5-8,.,ASSAGQGFATNEKLF
TRBJ2-1,TRBV10-3,.,AISGEGGSNEQF
TRBJ2-1,TRBV18,.,ASSPSNEQF
TRBJ2-3,TRBV2,TRBD2,ASSRGGGTDTQY
TRBJ2-1,TRBV13,.,ASSLGGGNEQF
TRBJ1-6,TRBV27,.,ASREDNGGSPLH
TRBJ1-4,TRBV24-1,TRBD1,ATSDSTGGFEKLF
TRBJ1-1,TRBV9,.,ASSVAGEDTEAF
TRBJ1-5,TRBV19,.,ASSIAGFNSNQPQH
TRBJ2-2,TRBV18,.,ASSPTPKANTGELF
TRBJ1-2,TRBV7-3,.,ASSYTANYGYT
TRBJ2-2,TRBV4-2,TRBD2,ASSQPSGRVVNTGELF
TRBJ1-1,TRBV5-4,.,ASSSPATGSNTEAF
TRBJ2-7,TRBV27,TRBD1,ASSLIGQATEQY
TRBJ1-4,TRBV19,TRBD1,ASSVSGTGSEKLF
TRBJ2-1,TRBV14,TRBD2,ASSQEGLAGAPGNEQF
TRBJ1-1,TRBV11-2,.,ASSSTLGARGTEAF
TRBJ2-2,TRBV10-3,.,AISEWRQTNTGELF
TRBJ2-5,TRBV14,.,ASSQDIAVQETQY
TRBJ1-3,TRBV5-1,.,ASSLALALLSGNTIY
TRBJ2-6,TRBV4-2,TRBD2,ASSQDILGLAAGANVLT
TRBJ2-2,TRBV24-1,TRBD2,ATSEGAGGYTGELF
TRBJ2-3,TRBV27,TRBD2,ASSPGLYTDTQY
TRBJ1-1,TRBV25-1,TRBD1,ASNTRQGLNTEAF
TRBJ2-3,TRBV2,TRBD2,ASTPGLVSADTQY
TRBJ1-1,TRBV11-3,TRBD1,ASSLPRTGGRGNTEAF
TRBJ2-3,TRBV15,.,ATSFPGSDTQY
TRBJ1-1,TRBV29-1,.,SVDGYRGGTEAF
TRBJ1-1,TRBV29-1,TRBD1,SVAGTANTEAF